Listed here are 14 T cell receptor beta chains from one sample, sequenced in a study of blood T cells in healthy people across ages. Alongside a J-beta primer mix, a sample-barcoded 5' primer served in a second PCR lasting 7 to 11 cycles. TCRdb fed the 5' RACE reads into MiXCR, producing one record per CDR3 protein. The profile shows 800,000 or so distinct CDR3 sequences, about 25% of them singletons. These data were likewise used in another study, on T cells of mothers and their children.

The sample taken for sequencing was blood. These receptors all come from a boy under 18 in good health.

There are a few counts of this clonotype. V gene TRBV12-3 or TRBV12-4 combines with J gene TRBJ1-1; 8 bases match TRBD1. V dropped 8 bases and J dropped 1; count of bases not matched to a gene: 3. This CDR3 is 13 amino acids long. CDR3 loop: CASCGQGNTEAFF. The CDR3 DNA reads TGTGCCAGCTGCGGACAGGGGAACACTGAAGCTTTCTTT.

V is TRBV28 and J is TRBJ2-7; possible D gene TRBD1, 7 bases. The CDR3 length is 16 residues. Germline lookup yields CDR1 MDHEN and CDR2 SYDVKM. V lost 6 bases, J lost 6 bases, and 24 bases lay in between. The CDR3 loop is CASSYAWDSAGTEQYF. The CDR3 region has the DNA TGTGCCAGCAGCTATGCATGGGACAGTGCGGGGACCGAGCAGTACTTC.

This clonotype appeared a few times. V gene TRBV19 combines with J gene TRBJ1-5; D is unclear. CDR1 is LNHDA and CDR2 is SQIVND in the germline V gene (reference sequence). The CDR3 is 13 amino acids. Trimming left V 7 bases short and J 3 bases short, with 10 bases between. CDR3 sequence: CASTSGNNQPQHF. Written as DNA, the CDR3 is TGTGCCAGTACCAGTGGGAACAATCAGCCCCAGCATTTT.

The chain carries TRBV3-1 and TRBJ1-2, with 8 bases identical to TRBD1. This CDR3 comprises 13 residues. CDR1 and CDR2 from the germline V gene are LGHDT and YNNKEL (reference sequence). With 7 bases clipped from V and 4 bases from J, the junction kept 5 bases outside the gene matches. This chain's CDR3 is CASTFGQGYGYTF. In nucleotides, the CDR3 is TGTGCCAGCACCTTTGGACAGGGCTATGGCTACACCTTC.

The genes are TRBV6-5 and TRBJ1-1; possibly TRBD1 for D (6 bases). CDR3 size: 13 residues. Germline lookup yields CDR1 MNHEY and CDR2 SVGAGI. With 8 bases removed from V and 4 bases from J, the gap between germline ends came to 14 bases. CDR3 in amino acids: CASGTGAGTEAFF. In nucleotides, the CDR3 is TGTGCCAGCGGTACGGGGGCAGGCACTGAAGCTTTCTTT.

CDR3 loop: CASSTGWDTEAFF. CDR3 DNA sequence: TGTGCCAGCAGTACAGGGTGGGACACTGAAGCTTTCTTT. The rearrangement uses TRBV6-5 and TRBJ1-1; TRBD1 is a possible D gene (6 bases). V lost 5 bases to trimming and J lost 3 bases, with 10 bases between them. From germline, CDR1 is MNHEY and CDR2 SVGAGI. The CDR3 has 13 residues.

There are a few counts of this clonotype. The CDR3 region is CASKGGAYNEQFF. DNA for the CDR3: TGTGCCAGCAAGGGCGGAGCCTACAATGAGCAGTTCTTC. The rearrangement links TRBV28 to TRBJ2-1; no clear D. The germline V and J ends were trimmed by 7 bases and 2 bases, with 9 bases remaining between them. This CDR3 contains 13 residues. Germline lookup yields CDR1 MDHEN and CDR2 SYDVKM.

The rearrangement joins TRBV2 to TRBJ1-2; weak D call: TRBD1 (5 bases). Trimming removed 3 bases from V and 5 bases from J, with 13 bases in between. The CDR3 extends over 14 amino acids. CDR1 SNHLY and CDR2 FYNNEI come from the germline V gene. The CDR3 loop is CASSDNGGSYGYTF. DNA for the CDR3: TGTGCCAGCAGTGATAATGGGGGTAGTTATGGCTACACCTTC.

The chain links TRBV20-1 to TRBJ2-1, with D possibly being TRBD1 (5 bases). Trimming left V 0 bases short and J 8 bases short, with 17 bases between. Germline V gives CDR1 DFQATT, CDR2 SNEGSKA (reference sequence). The CDR3 sequence is 15 residues long. The CDR3 region has the DNA TGCAGTGCTAGAGATCCGGCAGGGCGCGGTGATGAGCAGTTCTTC. Translating it yields CSARDPAGRGDEQFF.

This chain uses TRBV29-1 with TRBJ1-1; D gene uncertain. Germline V gene data show CDR1 as SQVTM and CDR2 as ANQGSEA. The CDR3 is 14 residues long. Trimming removed 3 bases from V and 0 bases from J, with 11 bases in between. The CDR3 reads CSVDPIALNTEAFF. The CDR3, as DNA: TGCAGCGTTGATCCGATTGCCCTGAACACTGAAGCTTTCTTT.

This clonotype was recorded a few times. V and J are TRBV6-4 and TRBJ2-7; 9 nucleotides agree with TRBD1. The J call could be wrong; TRBJ2-1 is a better fit for the DNA end. This CDR3 comprises 15 residues. The germline gives CDR1 MRHNA, CDR2 SNTAGT. CDR3 residues: CASSEGLTGGDEQFF. Written as DNA, the CDR3 is TGTGCCAGCAGCGAGGGGCTGACAGGGGGTGATGAGCAGTTCTTC.

This clonotype has only a few counts. A junction boundary mismatches the germline segment, possibly from a read error. In DNA form, the CDR3 reads TGTGCCAGTAGTTACAATAATAGACCCGGGGGATCAGATACGCAGTATTTT. Its protein product is CASSYNNRPGGSDTQYF. This chain connects TRBV6-5 to TRBJ2-3; TRBD2 might be the D (6 bases). This CDR3 region has 17 residues. Germline lookup yields CDR1 MNHEY and CDR2 SVGAGI.

The chain joins TRBV4-3 to TRBJ2-3; a possible D gene is TRBD2 (6 bases). The CDR3 runs to 15 residues. Germline V gene sequence: CDR1 LGHNA, CDR2 YSLEER. V was pared by 3 bases and J by 4 bases, with 14 bases between. CDR3 amino acids: CASSQRDGQPDTQYF. The CDR3 nucleotides read TGCGCCAGCAGCCAGCGGGACGGCCAACCAGATACGCAGTATTTT.

In this sample, this clonotype turned up many times. The chain joins TRBV29-1 to TRBJ2-1; 11 bases line up with TRBD2. Germline V gene lookup returns CDR1 SQVTM and CDR2 ANQGSEA. The CDR3 totals 14 residues. The V gene end was trimmed by 3 bases and the J gene end by 4 bases; junction bases not matched to a gene: 2. This chain's CDR3 is CSVEGLAVYNEQFF. The CDR3 DNA sequence: TGCAGCGTTGAGGGACTAGCGGTTTACAATGAGCAGTTCTTC.